This TCR beta chain was sequenced for a study of blood T cell repertoires in COVID-19. On the study more broadly: Samples taken during acute and convalescent COVID-19 were collected in the United States, Italy and Spain. Sources were T cells, B-cell-depleted T cells, or PBMCs; the material itself was cDNA or gDNA.

In the authors' workflow: Amplification of reference gene primers provided the estimated nucleated cell counts. This table comes from immunoSEQ multiplex PCR, and its TCRdb copy is limited to in-frame clones, with some not included. V, J and clone size are those of that table, while D and trimming were read from the DNA. Here the sample spans about 65,000 clones, about 93% being singletons. The germline gives CDR1 KGHDR, CDR2 SFDVKD. Trimming at V came to 4 bases and at J to 0 bases, leaving 11 bases not matched to a gene. This CDR3 contains 18 residues. The sequenced sample consisted of peripheral blood. The rearrangement uses TRBV24-1 and TRBJ2-1; 7 bases are a match to TRBD1. The sequence derives from a man between 65 and 85 years old with active COVID-19. The CDR3 DNA sequence: TGTGCCACCAGTGAGAAGGGGGCCGGGTCGAGCTCCTACAATGAGCAGTTCTTC. Protein product: CATSEKGAGSSSYNEQFF.